The sequence of this TCR beta chain was determined in a study of CD8 T cells in Susac syndrome. Reverse transcription of roughly 0.5 to 1 ug RNA was performed with random hexamers. From the immunoSEQ multiplex PCR reads, TCRdb called clonotypes with MiXCR, one entry per CDR3 protein. The profile shows 100,000 to 110,000 distinct CDR3 sequences, 95% of them singletons. Trimming removed 10 bases at V and 2 bases at J, with 12 bases between. CDR1 is MDHEN, CDR2 SYDVKM, per germline. This CDR3 has 12 amino acids. The chain has TRBV28 and TRBJ2-7; D is perhaps TRBD1 (5 bases). The sequence derives from a human donor with Susac syndrome. The sequencing input was CD8+ T cells from PBMCs. The CDR3 protein is CATDSDTYEQYF. The CDR3 DNA reads TGTGCCACCGACAGTGACACCTACGAGCAGTACTTC.